The 28 T cell receptor beta chains presented below share a single source sample, sequenced in a study of blood T cell repertoires in COVID-19. Clones were read by immunoSEQ multiplex PCR, and TCRdb kept only the in-frame ones, dropping some. The sample includes over 200,000 clones, around 83% of them seen just once. Sample: peripheral blood. Receptors were obtained from a woman aged 45-59 years with acute or convalescent COVID-19.

A word on this clone: The sample contains more than one DNA sequence encoding this CDR3. This rearrangement joins TRBV11-2 to TRBJ2-5; TRBD2 agrees at 13 bases. Germline-derived CDR1 and CDR2 are SGHAT and FQNNGV. The CDR3 sequence is 16 residues long. V lost 5 bases, J lost 1 base, and 4 bases stayed unmatched. The CDR3 loop is CASSLGLAGSQETQYF. The CDR3 DNA reads as TGTGCCAGCAGCCTGGGACTAGCGGGGTCCCAAGAGACCCAGTACTTC. Full variable domain (missing parts from reference TRBV11-2 and TRBJ2-5): EAGVAQSPRYKIIEKRQSVAFWCNPISGHATLYWYQQILGQGPKLLIQFQNNGVVDDSQLPKDRFSAERLKGVDSTLKIQPAKLEDSAVYLCASSLGLAGSQETQYFGPGTRLLVL.

The V call is TRBV6-5, the J call TRBJ2-2, with D possibly being TRBD2 (5 bases). V dropped 5 bases and J dropped 3 bases, with 13 bases sitting between them. The CDR3 extends over 15 amino acids. The germline CDR1 and CDR2 sequences are MNHEY and SVGAGI. CDR3 loop: CASSPQGGHTGELFF. The CDR3 coding sequence is TGTGCCAGCAGTCCTCAAGGAGGTCACACCGGGGAGCTGTTTTTT.

This clone was detected a few times. The chain combines TRBV27 with TRBJ1-4; 8 nucleotides agree with TRBD1. The CDR3 contains 14 residues. The junction had 6 bases not matched to a gene; V was cut back by 4 bases and J by 8 bases. Per germline, CDR1 MNHEY and CDR2 SMNVEV (reference sequence). DNA for the CDR3: TGTGCCAGCAGTTCCCGGGACAGGAACGAAAAACTGTTTTTT. Translating it yields CASSSRDRNEKLFF.

This chain links TRBV4-2 with TRBJ2-2, with 7 nucleotides matching TRBD2. CDR3 length equals 15 residues. Trimming at V came to 4 bases and at J to 7 bases, leaving 9 bases not matched to a gene. Germline V lookup: CDR1 LGHNA, CDR2 YNFKEQ. The CDR3 region is CASSLSGGISGELFF. CDR3 sequence (DNA): TGTGCCAGCAGCCTATCGGGGGGAATTAGCGGGGAGCTGTTTTTT.

This rearrangement joins TRBV15 to TRBJ1-4; no reliable D call. Trimming left V 5 bases short and J 5 bases short, with 12 bases between. Germline assignment: CDR1 LNHNV and CDR2 YYDKDF (reference sequence). This CDR3 comprises 14 residues. The CDR3 protein is CATSLISQNEKLFF. The CDR3 nucleotides are TGTGCCACCAGCCTTATCAGTCAGAATGAAAAACTGTTTTTT.

This sequence joins TRBV5-3 and TRBJ1-3; 7 nucleotides match TRBD1. TRBV5-3 is treated as an ORF (open reading frame) with a function not yet certain. Unmatched junction bases numbered 10, after V lost 0 bases and J lost 4 bases. The CDR3 contains 17 residues. This chain's CDR3 is CARSLANRGQRGNTIYF. CDR3 nucleotide sequence: TGTGCCAGAAGCTTGGCGAATAGGGGGCAGAGAGGAAACACCATATATTTT.

The rearrangement joins TRBV19 to TRBJ2-4, with D possibly being TRBD2 (7 bases). Germline V lookup: CDR1 LNHDA, CDR2 SQIVND (reference sequence). This CDR3 has 12 residues. V was cut by 3 bases and J by 13 bases, with 13 bases left in between. CDR3 sequence reads: CASSMAAGAQYF. The CDR3 DNA follows: TGTGCCAGTAGTATGGCCGCGGGGGCGCAGTACTTC. Complete variable domain (other parts from reference TRBV19 and TRBJ2-4): DGGITQSPKYLFRKEGQNVTLSCEQNLNHDAMYWYRQDPGQGLRLIYYSQIVNDFQKGDIAEGYSVSREKKESFPLTVTSAQKNPTAFYLCASSMAAGAQYFGAGTRLSVL.

The genes are TRBV28 and TRBJ1-5, with TRBD1 matching over 10 bases. Losses at the gene ends were 6 bases for V and 3 bases for J; bases not matched to a gene: 5. The germline CDR1 and CDR2 sequences are MDHEN and SYDVKM. This CDR3 region has 15 residues. CDR3 sequence: CASRRQGADNQPQHF. The CDR3 DNA follows: TGTGCCAGCAGGAGACAGGGGGCGGACAATCAGCCCCAGCATTTT.

The J gene is TRBJ2-1, the V gene TRBV5-1, with 7 bases that match TRBD2. The J segment lost 4 bases and the V segment lost 0 bases, leaving 7 bases of the junction unmatched. The CDR3 is made up of 16 amino acids. Per the germline V gene, CDR1 is SGHRS and CDR2 is YFSETQ. Here the CDR3 reads CASSLVGGGPYNEQFF. The CDR3 DNA reads TGCGCCAGCAGCTTGGTGGGGGGAGGGCCGTACAATGAGCAGTTCTTC.

This chain connects TRBV10-3 to TRBJ2-1; TRBD2 aligns across 13 bases. The CDR3 has 16 amino acids. The germline CDR1 and CDR2 sequences are ENHRY and SYGVKD. The V gene end was trimmed by 1 base and the J gene end by 4 bases; junction bases not matched to a gene: 1. DNA of the CDR3: TGTGCCATCAGTGAGTGGACTAGCGGGGGTTACAATGAGCAGTTCTTC. Protein sequence: CAISEWTSGGYNEQFF.

This chain uses TRBV7-2 with TRBJ1-2, with 10 bases fitting TRBD1. Germline V gives CDR1 SGHTA, CDR2 FQGNSA. Trimming took 5 bases from V and 6 from J; bases not matched to a gene: 3. The CDR3 consists of 13 residues. The CDR3 region has the DNA TGTGCCAGCAGCAAGACAGGGGGCGATGGCTACACCTTC. The encoded protein is CASSKTGGDGYTF.

CDR3 DNA sequence: TGTGCCAGTAGTCGGTCGGTCAATCAGCCCCAGCATTTT. Encoded protein: CASSRSVNQPQHF. This rearrangement joins TRBV19 to TRBJ1-5; D remains unclear. This CDR3 spans 13 amino acids. CDR1 is LNHDA and CDR2 is SQIVND in the germline V gene (reference sequence). V lost 5 bases and J 3 bases, leaving 8 bases between the germline ends.

The chain uses TRBV6-1 and TRBJ1-5; D is undetermined. CDR3 length: 13 amino acids. CDR1 is MNHNS, CDR2 SASEGT, per germline. V lost 2 bases to trimming and J lost 9 bases, with 11 bases between them. This CDR3 reads CASSERFTGPQHF. The CDR3, as DNA: TGTGCCAGCAGTGAACGTTTTACGGGGCCCCAGCATTTT.

The gene calls are TRBV27 and TRBJ1-2; possibly TRBD1 for D (6 bases). Trimming took 2 bases from V and 7 from J, leaving 17 bases between them. Germline V gene sequence: CDR1 MNHEY, CDR2 SMNVEV (reference sequence). There are 15 residues in the CDR3. CDR3 protein: CASSLSFAGAGGYTF. The DNA for the CDR3 is TGTGCCAGCAGTTTAAGTTTTGCAGGGGCGGGTGGCTACACCTTC.

This sequence joins TRBV5-1 and TRBJ1-1; D remains unclear. The CDR3 runs to 12 residues. CDR1 and CDR2 (germline): SGHRS, YFSETQ. Trimming took off 4 bases at V and 4 bases at J, with 8 bases between the two ends. The CDR3 DNA follows: TGCGCCAGCAGCGTGGTCTCCACTGAAGCTTTCTTT. This encodes CASSVVSTEAFF.

This sequence joins TRBV13 and TRBJ2-3, with D hard to call. CDR1 and CDR2 from the germline V gene are PRHDT and FYEKMQ (reference sequence). V shed 11 bases and J shed 1 base, with 13 bases lying between them. The CDR3 is made up of 13 amino acids. The DNA of the CDR3 is TGTGCCGGTAGAGTTGCCGGCACAGATACGCAGTATTTT. It is translated as CAGRVAGTDTQYF.

V and J are TRBV7-9 and TRBJ1-2, with D possibly TRBD1 on 5 matching bases. The germline V and J ends were trimmed by 3 bases and 1 base, with 6 bases remaining between them. The length of the CDR3 is 13 residues. Germline V gives CDR1 SEHNR, CDR2 FQNEAQ (reference sequence). The CDR3 is CASSFQGNYGYTF. The CDR3 DNA reads as TGTGCCAGCAGCTTCCAGGGTAACTATGGCTACACCTTC.

The chain carries TRBV19 and TRBJ2-7; maybe TRBD2 (5 bases). Between the trimmed V and J ends, which lost 3 bases and 2 bases, there was a span of 8 bases. The germline V gene encodes CDR1 LNHDA and CDR2 SQIVND (reference sequence). The CDR3 is 13 residues long. This chain's CDR3 is CASSIRTAYEQYF. The CDR3, as DNA: TGTGCCAGTAGTATCCGGACTGCCTACGAGCAGTACTTC.

V usage is TRBV5-8 and J usage is TRBJ1-5, with TRBD1 matching 8 bases. Germline assignment: CDR1 SGHTS and CDR2 YDEGEE. The CDR3 length is 16 residues. With 4 bases clipped from V and 6 bases from J, the junction kept 12 bases outside the gene matches. The CDR3 sequence is CASSPGTGRWGQPQHF. CDR3 nucleotides: TGTGCCAGCAGCCCGGGGACAGGACGCTGGGGTCAGCCCCAGCATTTT.

The rearrangement joins TRBV11-2 to TRBJ2-2; D is unclear. CDR1 and CDR2 from the germline V gene are SGHAT and FQNNGV. This CDR3 region has 15 residues. Trimming stripped 3 bases from V and 2 bases from J, with 10 bases between. Here the CDR3 reads CASSFFYINTGELFF. The CDR3 region has the DNA TGTGCCAGCAGCTTTTTTTACATAAACACCGGGGAGCTGTTTTTT.

DNA for the CDR3: TGTGCCAGCTCACCAGGGGGGACTCGAAGATGGGGACAAGAGACCCAGTACTTC. It yields the protein CASSPGGTRRWGQETQYF. The chain employs TRBV18 and TRBJ2-5; possible D gene TRBD2, 6 bases. V lost 2 bases and J 2 bases, leaving 21 bases between the germline ends. In germline, CDR1 is KGHSH, CDR2 LQKENI. The CDR3 extends over 18 amino acids. The full variable domain, with the rest looked up from reference TRBV18 and TRBJ2-5, is NAGVMQNPRHLVRRRGQEARLRCSPMKGHSHVYWYRQLPEEGLKFMVYLQKENIIDESGMPKERFSAEFPKEGPSILRIQQVVRGDSAAYFCASSPGGTRRWGQETQYFGPGTRLLVL.

The chain combines TRBV5-1 with TRBJ2-7; maybe TRBD1 (5 bases). Germline CDR1 reads SGHRS; CDR2 reads YFSETQ. Trimming shortened V by 2 bases and J by 7 bases, and 16 bases separated the two germline ends. This CDR3 has 14 residues. CDR3 region: CASSLQQVPGEQYF. As DNA, the CDR3 is TGCGCCAGCAGCTTACAACAGGTTCCAGGGGAGCAGTACTTC.

CDR3 in DNA: TGTGCCACCAGTGATTTTTATCCAGGGGTCAGCACAGATACGCAGTATTTT. Its translation is CATSDFYPGVSTDTQYF. The chain is built from TRBV24-1 and TRBJ2-3, with D possibly matching TRBD1 (6 bases). V shed 1 base and J shed 0 bases, with 13 bases lying between them. CDR3 length: 17 amino acids. Germline V gene data show CDR1 as KGHDR and CDR2 as SFDVKD.

The chain is built from TRBV2 and TRBJ2-7, with 7 bases aligning to TRBD1. This CDR3 has 14 residues. Germline CDR1 and CDR2: SNHLY and FYNNEI. Trimming took 4 bases from V and 2 from J; bases not matched to a gene: 5. Here the CDR3 reads CASSGGQGAYEQYF. CDR3 sequence (DNA): TGTGCCAGCAGTGGAGGGCAGGGGGCCTACGAGCAGTACTTC.

CDR3 coding DNA: TGTGCCAGCATCCTGGACAGGGGCCGCACAGATACGCAGTATTTT. Its translation is CASILDRGRTDTQYF. This rearrangement joins TRBV5-8 to TRBJ2-3, with 9 bases lining up with TRBD1. Germline V gives CDR1 SGHTS, CDR2 YDEGEE. The CDR3 runs to 15 residues. Trimming cost V 6 bases and J 1 base; bases outside gene matches: 6.

The sample holds a few counts of this clone. This rearrangement joins TRBV6-2 or TRBV6-3 to TRBJ1-1, with TRBD1 matching 7 bases. The CDR3 extends over 12 amino acids. V dropped 2 bases and J dropped 11; count of bases not matched to a gene: 5. CDR1 MNHEY and CDR2 SVGEGT come from the germline V gene. CDR3 sequence: CASSYDRVTAFF. DNA for the CDR3: TGTGCCAGCAGTTACGACAGGGTAACGGCTTTCTTT.

This chain uses TRBV9 with TRBJ1-3; 7 positions match TRBD1. The CDR3 extends over 16 amino acids. Germline lookup yields CDR1 SGDLS and CDR2 YYNGEE. V lost 4 bases, J lost 4 bases, and 11 bases stayed unmatched. CDR3 DNA: TGTGCCAGCAGCTACGAGCTGACAGGGTCGGGAAACACCATATATTTT. It translates to CASSYELTGSGNTIYF. Full variable domain (missing parts from reference TRBV9 and TRBJ1-3): DSGVTQTPKHLITATGQRVTLRCSPRSGDLSVYWYQQSLDQGLQFLIQYYNGEERAKGNILERFSAQQFPDLHSELNLSSLELGDSALYFCASSYELTGSGNTIYFGEGSWLTVV.

The chain has TRBV19 and TRBJ1-5; perhaps TRBD1 as D (6 bases). The germline V gene encodes CDR1 LNHDA and CDR2 SQIVND (reference sequence). The length of the CDR3 is 17 residues. With 7 bases removed from V and 6 bases from J, the gap between germline ends came to 25 bases. Here the CDR3 reads CASTFLRGGKVGQPQHF. The CDR3 DNA reads as TGTGCCAGTACCTTCCTAAGGGGGGGAAAAGTCGGTCAGCCCCAGCATTTT.